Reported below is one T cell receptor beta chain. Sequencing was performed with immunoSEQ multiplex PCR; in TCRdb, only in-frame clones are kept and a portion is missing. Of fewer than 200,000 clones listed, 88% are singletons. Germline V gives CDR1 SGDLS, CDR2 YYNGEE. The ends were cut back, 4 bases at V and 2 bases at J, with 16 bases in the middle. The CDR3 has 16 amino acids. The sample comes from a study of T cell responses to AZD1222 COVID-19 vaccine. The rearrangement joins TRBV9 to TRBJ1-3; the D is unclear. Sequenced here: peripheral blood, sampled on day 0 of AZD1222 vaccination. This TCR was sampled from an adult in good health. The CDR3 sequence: CASSPARAPTGNTIYF. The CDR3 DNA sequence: TGTGCCAGCAGCCCAGCCCGGGCCCCGACTGGAAACACCATATATTTT. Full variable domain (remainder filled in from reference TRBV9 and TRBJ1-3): DSGVTQTPKHLITATGQRVTLRCSPRSGDLSVYWYQQSLDQGLQFLIQYYNGEERAKGNILERFSAQQFPDLHSELNLSSLELGDSALYFCASSPARAPTGNTIYFGEGSWLTVV.